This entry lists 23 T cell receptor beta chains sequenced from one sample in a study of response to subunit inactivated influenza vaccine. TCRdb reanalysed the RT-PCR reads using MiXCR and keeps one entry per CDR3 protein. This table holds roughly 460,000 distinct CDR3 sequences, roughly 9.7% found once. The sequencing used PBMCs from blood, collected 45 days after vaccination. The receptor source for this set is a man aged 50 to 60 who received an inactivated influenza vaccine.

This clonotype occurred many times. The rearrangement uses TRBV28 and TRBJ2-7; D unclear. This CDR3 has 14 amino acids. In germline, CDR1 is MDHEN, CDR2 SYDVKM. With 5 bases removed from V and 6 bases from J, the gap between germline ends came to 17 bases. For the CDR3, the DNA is TGTGCCAGCAGTCGAGAGTATCCTTCTCTCGAGCAGTACTTC. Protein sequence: CASSREYPSLEQYF.

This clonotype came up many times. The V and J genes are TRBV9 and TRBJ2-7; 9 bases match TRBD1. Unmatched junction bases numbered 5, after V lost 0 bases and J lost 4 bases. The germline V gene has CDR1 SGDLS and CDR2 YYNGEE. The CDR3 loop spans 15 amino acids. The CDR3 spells CASSVAPGQGYEQYF. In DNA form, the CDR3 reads TGTGCCAGCAGCGTAGCCCCGGGACAGGGTTACGAGCAGTACTTC.

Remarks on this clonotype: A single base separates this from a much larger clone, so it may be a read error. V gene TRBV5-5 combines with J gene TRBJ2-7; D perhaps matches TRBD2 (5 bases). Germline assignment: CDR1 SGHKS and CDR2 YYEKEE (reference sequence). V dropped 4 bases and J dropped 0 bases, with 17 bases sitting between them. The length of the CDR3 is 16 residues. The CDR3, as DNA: TGTGCCAGCAGCCCCTCTCAGGAGGCGGTCTCCTACGAGCAGTACTTC. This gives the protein CASSPSQEAVSYEQYF.

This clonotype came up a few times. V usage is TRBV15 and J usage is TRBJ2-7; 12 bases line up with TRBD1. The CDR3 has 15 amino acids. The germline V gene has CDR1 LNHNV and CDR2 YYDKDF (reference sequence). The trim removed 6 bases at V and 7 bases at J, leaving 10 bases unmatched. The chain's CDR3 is CATRGGGQGAGEQYF. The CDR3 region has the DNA TGTGCCACCAGAGGTGGGGGACAGGGGGCAGGAGAGCAGTACTTC.

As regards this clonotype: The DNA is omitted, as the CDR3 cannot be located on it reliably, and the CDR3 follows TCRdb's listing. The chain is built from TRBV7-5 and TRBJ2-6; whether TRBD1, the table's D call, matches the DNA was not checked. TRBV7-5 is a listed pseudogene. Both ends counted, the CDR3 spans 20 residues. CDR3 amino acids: CISVSEAHPGQDSGANVLTF.

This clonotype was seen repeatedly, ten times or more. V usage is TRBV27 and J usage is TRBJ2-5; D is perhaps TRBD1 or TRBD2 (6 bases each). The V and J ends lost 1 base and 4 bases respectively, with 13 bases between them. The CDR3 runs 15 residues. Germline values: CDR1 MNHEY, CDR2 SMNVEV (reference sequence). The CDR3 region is CASSLYWGARETQYF. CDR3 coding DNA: TGTGCCAGCAGTTTATATTGGGGGGCCCGAGAGACCCAGTACTTC.

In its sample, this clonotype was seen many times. As DNA, the CDR3 is TGTGCCAGCAGCAATGACAGGACCAAAAACATTCAGTACTTC. It encodes CASSNDRTKNIQYF. V is TRBV7-9 and J is TRBJ2-4; D may be TRBD1 (6 bases). Germline values: CDR1 SEHNR, CDR2 FQNEAQ (reference sequence). The CDR3 covers 14 residues. Trimming removed 5 bases at V and 2 bases at J, with 10 bases between.

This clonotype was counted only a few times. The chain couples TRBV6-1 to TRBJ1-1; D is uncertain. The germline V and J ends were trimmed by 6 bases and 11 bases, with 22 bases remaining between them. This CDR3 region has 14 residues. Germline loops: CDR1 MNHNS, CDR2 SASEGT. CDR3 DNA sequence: TGTGCCAGCAGCCACGGACGGATCCTGTTTTGGGCTTTCTTT. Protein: CASSHGRILFWAFF.

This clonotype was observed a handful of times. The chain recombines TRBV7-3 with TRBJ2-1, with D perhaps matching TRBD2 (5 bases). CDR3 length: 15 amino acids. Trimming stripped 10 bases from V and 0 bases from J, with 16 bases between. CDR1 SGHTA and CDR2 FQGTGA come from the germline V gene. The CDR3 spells CATSAGVASYNEQFF. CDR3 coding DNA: TGTGCCACTTCGGCCGGGGTAGCCTCCTACAATGAGCAGTTCTTC. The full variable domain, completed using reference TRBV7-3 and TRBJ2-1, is GAGVSQTPSNKVTEKGKYVELRCDPISGHTALYWYRQSLGQGPEFLIYFQGTGAADDSGLPNDRFFAVRPEGSVSTLKIQRTERGDSAVYLCATSAGVASYNEQFFGPGTRLTVL.

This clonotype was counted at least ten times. The CDR3 spells CSASGTSGGPLETQYF. The DNA for the CDR3 is TGCAGTGCTAGCGGGACTAGCGGGGGGCCATTGGAGACCCAGTACTTC. This rearrangement joins TRBV20-1 to TRBJ2-5; TRBD2 aligns across 15 bases. The V gene's germline CDR1 is DFQATT and CDR2 SNEGSKA (reference sequence). The CDR3 totals 16 residues. The V gene end was trimmed by 3 bases and the J gene end by 5 bases; junction bases not matched to a gene: 7.

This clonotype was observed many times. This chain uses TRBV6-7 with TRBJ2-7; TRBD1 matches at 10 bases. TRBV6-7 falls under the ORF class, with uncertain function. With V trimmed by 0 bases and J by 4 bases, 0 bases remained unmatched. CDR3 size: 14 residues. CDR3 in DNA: TGTGCCAGCAGTTACTCGGACAGGGGGTACGAGCAGTACTTC. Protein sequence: CASSYSDRGYEQYF.

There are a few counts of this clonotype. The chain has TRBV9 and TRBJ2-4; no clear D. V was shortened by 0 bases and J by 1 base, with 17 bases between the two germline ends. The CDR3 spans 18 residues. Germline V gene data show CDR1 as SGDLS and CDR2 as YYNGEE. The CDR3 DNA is TGTGCCAGCAGCGTAGAAGAGAATCCGCAACTGGCCAAAAACATTCAGTACTTC. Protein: CASSVEENPQLAKNIQYF.

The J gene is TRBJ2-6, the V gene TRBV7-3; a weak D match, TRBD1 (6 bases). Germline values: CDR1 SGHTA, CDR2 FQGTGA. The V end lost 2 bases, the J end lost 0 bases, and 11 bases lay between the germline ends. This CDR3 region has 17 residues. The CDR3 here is CASSLSGGSSGANVLTF. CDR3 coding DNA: TGTGCCAGCAGCTTATCTGGGGGCAGCTCTGGGGCCAACGTCCTGACTTTC.

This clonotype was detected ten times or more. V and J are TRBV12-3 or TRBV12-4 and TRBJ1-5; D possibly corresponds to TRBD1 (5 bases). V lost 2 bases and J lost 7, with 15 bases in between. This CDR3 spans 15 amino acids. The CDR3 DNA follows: TGTGCCAGCAGTTTAAGTGCCGGGGCCGGCCAGCCCCAGCATTTT. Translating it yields CASSLSAGAGQPQHF.

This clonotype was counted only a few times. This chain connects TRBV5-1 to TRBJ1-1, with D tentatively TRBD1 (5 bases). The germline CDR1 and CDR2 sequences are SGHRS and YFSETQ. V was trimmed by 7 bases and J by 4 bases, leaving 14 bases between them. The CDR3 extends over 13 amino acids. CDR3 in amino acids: CASFKGPGTEAFF. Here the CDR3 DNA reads TGCGCCAGCTTCAAGGGGCCGGGCACTGAAGCTTTCTTT.

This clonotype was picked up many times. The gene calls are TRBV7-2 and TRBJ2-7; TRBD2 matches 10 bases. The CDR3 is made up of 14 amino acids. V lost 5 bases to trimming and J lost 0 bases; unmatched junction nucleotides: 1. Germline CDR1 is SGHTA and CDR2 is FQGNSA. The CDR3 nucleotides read TGTGCCAGCAGCCCTAGCGGGAGCTCCTACGAGCAGTACTTC. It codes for CASSPSGSSYEQYF.

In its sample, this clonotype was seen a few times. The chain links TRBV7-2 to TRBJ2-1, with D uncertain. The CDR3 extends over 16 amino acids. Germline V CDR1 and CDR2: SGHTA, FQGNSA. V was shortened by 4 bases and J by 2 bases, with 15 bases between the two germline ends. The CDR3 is CASSYMSISAYNEQFF. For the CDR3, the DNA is TGTGCCAGCAGCTACATGAGCATTTCGGCCTACAATGAGCAGTTCTTC.

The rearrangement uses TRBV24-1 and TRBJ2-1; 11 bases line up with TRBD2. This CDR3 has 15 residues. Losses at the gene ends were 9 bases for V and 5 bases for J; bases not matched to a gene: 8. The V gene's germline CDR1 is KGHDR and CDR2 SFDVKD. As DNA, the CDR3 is TGTGCCACCGGAATAGCGGGAGGGCCAAACAATGAGCAGTTCTTC. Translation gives CATGIAGGPNNEQFF.

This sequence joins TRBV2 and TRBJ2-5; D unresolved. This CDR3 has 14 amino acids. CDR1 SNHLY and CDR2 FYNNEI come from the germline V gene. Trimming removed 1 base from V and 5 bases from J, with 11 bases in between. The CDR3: CASSEGAFTETQYF. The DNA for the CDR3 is TGTGCCAGCAGTGAAGGGGCCTTTACTGAGACCCAGTACTTC.

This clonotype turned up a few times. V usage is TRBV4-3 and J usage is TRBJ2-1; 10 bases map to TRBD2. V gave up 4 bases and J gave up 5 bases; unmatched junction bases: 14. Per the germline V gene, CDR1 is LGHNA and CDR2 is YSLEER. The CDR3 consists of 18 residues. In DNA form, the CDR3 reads TGCGCCAGCAGCCCGACCGGGCTAGCGGGAGTTTTGGACAATGAGCAGTTCTTC. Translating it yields CASSPTGLAGVLDNEQFF.

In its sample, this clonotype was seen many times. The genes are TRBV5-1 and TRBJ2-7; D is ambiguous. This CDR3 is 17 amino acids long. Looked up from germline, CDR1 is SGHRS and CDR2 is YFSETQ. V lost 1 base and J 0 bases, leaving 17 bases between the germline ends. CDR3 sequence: CASSLTLVGLGSYEQYF. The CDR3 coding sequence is TGCGCCAGCAGCTTGACCCTCGTAGGGCTAGGCTCCTACGAGCAGTACTTC.

The chain's CDR3 is CSAGSLGGNQPQHF. DNA for the CDR3: TGCAGTGCTGGGTCTTTGGGAGGCAATCAGCCCCAGCATTTT. This chain connects TRBV20-1 to TRBJ1-5; no clear D. Germline loops: CDR1 DFQATT, CDR2 SNEGSKA (reference sequence). The CDR3 has 14 residues. Between the trimmed V and J ends, which lost 5 bases and 2 bases, there was a span of 13 bases.

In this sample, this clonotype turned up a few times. The CDR3 is CASSLGAVLGLGNTIYF. The CDR3 nucleotides are TGTGCCAGCAGTTTAGGGGCGGTTCTTGGCCTCGGAAACACCATATATTTT. This sequence joins TRBV12-3 or TRBV12-4 and TRBJ1-3; no firm D call. The V gene lost 1 base and the J gene lost 4 bases, with 17 bases spanning the gap. The CDR3 has 17 residues.